The 31 T cell receptor beta chains presented below share a single source sample, sequenced in a study of T-cell reconstitution after alpha-beta-depleted transplantation in children. Preparation of the TCRbeta library was carried out with unique molecular identifiers. TCRdb called the PCR reads again in MiXCR, with one record for every CDR3 protein. The profile shows hundreds of thousands of distinct CDR3 sequences, over 25% of them singletons. Here the sequenced sample was PBMCs from the stem cell graft donor, taken from the stem cell graft. The receptors derive from a human donor who donated a stem cell graft to a child with aplastic anemia.

This clonotype was detected a few times. V usage is TRBV27 and J usage is TRBJ1-3; no reliable D call. CDR1 MNHEY and CDR2 SMNVEV come from the germline V gene (reference sequence). V was pared by 3 bases and J by 4 bases, with 10 bases between. The CDR3 spans 14 residues. The CDR3 spells CASSLAAEGNTIYF. In DNA form, the CDR3 reads TGTGCCAGCAGTTTGGCTGCAGAAGGAAACACCATATATTTT.

V usage is TRBV24-1 and J usage is TRBJ2-1, with D unclear. This CDR3 spans 16 amino acids. V lost 4 bases and J lost 0, with 12 bases in between. Germline lookup yields CDR1 KGHDR and CDR2 SFDVKD. As DNA, the CDR3 is TGTGCCACCAGTGAGTCTACAGTTTACTCCTACAATGAGCAGTTCTTC. Protein: CATSESTVYSYNEQFF.

The V gene is TRBV5-1, the J gene TRBJ1-6; D might be TRBD1 (6 bases). The ends were cut back, 3 bases at V and 8 bases at J, with 15 bases in the middle. Germline V gives CDR1 SGHRS, CDR2 YFSETQ. The CDR3 extends over 15 amino acids. The CDR3 nucleotides read TGCGCCAGCAGCTCGGGGGGCCGAGAAGATTCACCCCTCCACTTT. It specifies CASSSGGREDSPLHF.

This clonotype was seen only a few times. This sequence joins TRBV12-3 or TRBV12-4 and TRBJ1-6, with 7 positions matching TRBD1. V lost 5 bases to trimming and J lost 15 bases; unmatched junction nucleotides: 13. This CDR3 region has 14 residues. As DNA, the CDR3 is TGTGCCAGCAGTCAGGGGGACACCATTAATGTCCTCCACTTT. Protein product: CASSQGDTINVLHF.

This clonotype has only a few counts. The V and J genes are TRBV15 and TRBJ1-1; D is unresolved. The CDR3 extends over 14 amino acids. Trimming left V 5 bases short and J 6 bases short, with 16 bases between. Germline V lookup: CDR1 LNHNV, CDR2 YYDKDF (reference sequence). DNA for the CDR3: TGTGCCACCAGCTCCCCAAGCCCGGGCTCTGAAGCTTTCTTT. Protein product: CATSSPSPGSEAFF.

V is TRBV12-3 or TRBV12-4 and J is TRBJ1-4; D unresolved. Trimming took 3 bases from V and 6 from J, leaving 11 bases between them. This CDR3 is 14 amino acids long. CDR3 bases: TGTGCCAGCAGTTTCGGGCCAAACGATGAAAAACTGTTTTTT. Residues: CASSFGPNDEKLFF.

The chain uses TRBV29-1 and TRBJ2-1, with 12 bases that match TRBD2. V was clipped by 6 bases and J by 9 bases; unmatched bases: 9. CDR3 length equals 14 residues. Germline V gene lookup returns CDR1 SQVTM and CDR2 ANQGSEA. The DNA for the CDR3 is TGCAGCGTCACGCCGCCGACTAGCGGGAGTGAGCAGTTCTTC. Protein sequence: CSVTPPTSGSEQFF.

J is TRBJ2-7 and V is TRBV11-2, with 7 bases identical to TRBD2. Germline trimming cut 2 bases from V and 3 bases from J; bases unmatched to any gene: 7. The CDR3 contains 15 residues. Germline V gives CDR1 SGHAT, CDR2 FQNNGV. The CDR3 loop is CASSLNTAGNYEQYV. CDR3 bases: TGTGCCAGCAGCTTAAATACAGCGGGAAACTACGAGCAGTACGTC.

This clonotype has only a few counts. The CDR3, as DNA: TGTGCCAGCAGGTCGCGGGAGCGCCTCAATGAGCAGTTCTTC. This gives the protein CASRSRERLNEQFF. V gene TRBV6-1 combines with J gene TRBJ2-1, with 7 bases matching TRBD2. CDR3 length equals 14 residues. Germline trimming cut 6 bases from V and 6 bases from J; bases unmatched to any gene: 8. Per the germline V gene, CDR1 is MNHNS and CDR2 is SASEGT.

The chain joins TRBV7-2 to TRBJ2-3; 11 bases align to TRBD2. Trimming at V came to 8 bases and at J to 2 bases, leaving 9 bases not matched to a gene. From germline, CDR1 is SGHTA and CDR2 FQGNSA. The CDR3 length is 16 residues. The CDR3 sequence: CASGFLAGGDTDTQYF. In DNA form, the CDR3 reads TGTGCCAGCGGATTCCTAGCGGGAGGAGACACAGATACGCAGTATTTT. Drawing the rest from reference TRBV7-2 and TRBJ2-3, the complete variable domain is GAGVSQSPSNKVTEKGKDVELRCDPISGHTALYWYRQSLGQGLEFLIYFQGNSAPDKSGLPSDRFSAERTGGSVSTLTIQRTQQEDSAVYLCASGFLAGGDTDTQYFGPGTRLTVL.

This rearrangement joins TRBV6-2 or TRBV6-3 to TRBJ2-3, with 11 bases aligning to TRBD1. The CDR3 sequence is 21 residues long. Trimming at V came to 2 bases and at J to 2 bases, leaving 18 bases not matched to a gene. The V gene's germline CDR1 is MNHEY and CDR2 SVGEGT. As DNA, the CDR3 is TGTGCCAGCAGTTACCCCGATTCGGACAGGGGGCGCGAATTGACCACAGATACGCAGTATTTT. It translates to CASSYPDSDRGRELTTDTQYF.

This clonotype was counted a few times. The chain carries TRBV20-1 and TRBJ2-3; weak D call: TRBD2 (5 bases). CDR1 and CDR2 (germline): DFQATT, SNEGSKA (reference sequence). The CDR3 length is 15 residues. Deletions cut 2 bases from V and 0 bases from J, with 12 bases between. The CDR3 DNA is TGCAGTGCTAGAAGACCCTCGGGAAGCACAGATACGCAGTATTTT. Translated, it gives CSARRPSGSTDTQYF.

This clonotype appeared a few times. The chain couples TRBV18 to TRBJ2-5; D may be TRBD1 (5 bases). This CDR3 has 12 residues. The germline V gene encodes CDR1 KGHSH and CDR2 LQKENI. V gave up 6 bases and J gave up 3 bases, with 8 bases separating them. The CDR3 DNA follows: TGTGCCAGCTCGCGCAGGGAAGAGACCCAGTACTTC. Its protein is CASSRREETQYF.

This clonotype was seen a few times. This chain uses TRBV30 with TRBJ1-1; 7 nucleotides match TRBD1. The length of the CDR3 is 14 residues. CDR1 and CDR2 (germline): GTSNPN, SVGIG (reference sequence). V was clipped by 5 bases and J by 1 base; unmatched bases: 7. Here the CDR3 reads CAWGKGGKNTEAFF. In nucleotides, the CDR3 is TGTGCCTGGGGAAAAGGGGGCAAGAACACTGAAGCTTTCTTT.

The rearrangement uses TRBV6-2 or TRBV6-3 and TRBJ1-5, with 7 bases that match TRBD1. V trimming: 6 bases; J trimming: 5 bases; junction bases outside the gene matches: 7. In germline, CDR1 is MNHEY, CDR2 SVGEGT. This CDR3 contains 14 residues. The CDR3 is CASSPGQADQPQHF. Here the CDR3 DNA reads TGTGCCAGCAGCCCCGGACAGGCTGATCAGCCCCAGCATTTT.

This clonotype was counted a few times. The DNA for the CDR3 is TGTGCCACAGCAAGAAACTATGGCTACACCTTC. Amino acids: CATARNYGYTF. The chain couples TRBV12-3 or TRBV12-4 to TRBJ1-2; D call uncertain. Deletions cut 10 bases from V and 2 bases from J, with 8 bases between. This CDR3 has 11 residues.

This clonotype appeared a few times. Written as DNA, the CDR3 is TGTGCCAGCAGAAGGGGCCCTGGGGAGCAGTTCTTC. Its translation: CASRRGPGEQFF. The chain couples TRBV28 to TRBJ2-1; weak D call: TRBD1 (5 bases). There are 12 residues in the CDR3. The germline V gene encodes CDR1 MDHEN and CDR2 SYDVKM. V dropped 6 bases and J dropped 10 bases, with 13 bases sitting between them. The full variable domain, with the rest looked up from reference TRBV28 and TRBJ2-1, is DVKVTQSSRYLVKRTGEKVFLECVQDMDHENMFWYRQDPGLGLRLIYFSYDVKMKEKGDIPEGYSVSREKKERFSLILESASTNQTSMYLCASRRGPGEQFFGPGTRLTVL.

This clonotype was observed at least ten times. The chain links TRBV7-9 to TRBJ2-1; unclear D gene. Per the germline V gene, CDR1 is SEHNR and CDR2 is FQNEAQ (reference sequence). Trimming stripped 5 bases from V and 3 bases from J, with 14 bases between. The CDR3 extends over 15 amino acids. The CDR3 DNA follows: TGTGCCAGCAGCGGGCCCTTTGGCATCTACAATGAGCAGTTCTTC. It encodes CASSGPFGIYNEQFF. The full variable domain, in which reference TRBV7-9 and TRBJ2-1 provide the parts outside the CDR3, is DTGVSQNPRHKITKRGQNVTFRCDPISEHNRLYWYRQTLGQGPEFLTYFQNEAQLEKSRLLSDRFSAERPKGSFSTLEIQRTEQGDSAMYLCASSGPFGIYNEQFFGPGTRLTVL.

This clonotype was observed a few times. The chain employs TRBV12-3 or TRBV12-4 and TRBJ1-2; no definite D call. With 7 bases removed from V and 2 bases from J, the gap between germline ends came to 14 bases. The CDR3 has 14 residues. CDR3 nucleotide sequence: TGTGCCAGCATGCAGCGGCTGTCAAACTATGGCTACACCTTC. It is translated as CASMQRLSNYGYTF.

This clonotype occurred once. The chain uses TRBV7-2 and TRBJ2-1; D is ambiguous. V lost 6 bases to trimming and J lost 6 bases, with 12 bases between them. The CDR3 is 13 amino acids. The germline V gene encodes CDR1 SGHTA and CDR2 FQGNSA. The chain's CDR3 is CASSPTLGNEQFF. CDR3 coding DNA: TGTGCCAGCAGTCCAACCCTAGGCAATGAGCAGTTCTTC.

The V gene is TRBV5-1, the J gene TRBJ2-1; D gene ambiguous. The germline V gene encodes CDR1 SGHRS and CDR2 YFSETQ. Trimming took 2 bases from V and 5 from J, leaving 14 bases between them. This CDR3 is built from 15 residues. The CDR3 DNA is TGCGCCAGCAGCTTCGTGCCCCTCGACCACAATGAGCAGTTCTTC. It specifies CASSFVPLDHNEQFF.

Only a few counts were recorded for this clonotype. This chain uses TRBV6-2 or TRBV6-3 with TRBJ2-1; TRBD1 agrees at 10 bases. V shed 6 bases, J shed 9 bases, and the junction held 5 bases outside the gene matches. The CDR3 consists of 13 residues. Germline values: CDR1 MNHEY, CDR2 SVGEGT. CDR3 region: CASRTGGNREQFF. CDR3 nucleotide sequence: TGTGCCAGCAGGACAGGGGGCAATCGTGAGCAGTTCTTC.

The chain carries TRBV20-1 and TRBJ1-2; no firm D call. V lost 3 bases, J lost 7 bases, and 15 bases lay in between. Germline-derived CDR1 and CDR2 are DFQATT and SNEGSKA (reference sequence). This CDR3 comprises 13 residues. The CDR3 reads CSASLGTFFGYTF. The CDR3 coding sequence is TGCAGTGCTAGCCTAGGCACGTTCTTTGGCTACACCTTC.

The rearrangement links TRBV5-1 to TRBJ2-3; 12 positions match TRBD2. J lost 2 bases, V lost 5 bases, and 6 bases had no gene match. CDR3 size: 16 residues. Germline CDR1 reads SGHRS; CDR2 reads YFSETQ. DNA for the CDR3: TGCGCCAGCAGTCCGGGACTAGCGGGCCTCACAGATACGCAGTATTTT. Protein: CASSPGLAGLTDTQYF.

The genes are TRBV6-5 and TRBJ1-2; 7 bases line up with TRBD1. The V gene end was trimmed by 2 bases and the J gene end by 8 bases; junction bases not matched to a gene: 11. This CDR3 region has 15 residues. The germline V gene has CDR1 MNHEY and CDR2 SVGAGI. The CDR3 nucleotides read TGTGCCAGCAGTTACCCGGCAGGGGGGACGTGGGGCTACACCTTC. This gives the protein CASSYPAGGTWGYTF.

This clonotype is a singleton in its sample. This chain connects TRBV2 to TRBJ2-1, with D hard to call. Germline lookup yields CDR1 SNHLY and CDR2 FYNNEI. CDR3 length: 13 residues. Trimming removed 4 bases at V and 10 bases at J, with 14 bases between. DNA of the CDR3: TGTGCCAGCAGTGCGGAGAGGTGGTCGGAGCAGTTCTTC. Translation gives CASSAERWSEQFF.

The chain has TRBV7-2 and TRBJ1-3, with D possibly being TRBD1 (5 bases). V was clipped by 1 base and J by 0 bases, with 13 bases between them. CDR1 SGHTA and CDR2 FQGNSA come from the germline V gene. CDR3 length: 17 residues. The CDR3 sequence: CASSLVQGLSSGNTIYF. The CDR3 nucleotides are TGTGCCAGCAGCTTAGTCCAGGGTCTGTCCTCTGGAAACACCATATATTTT.

This clonotype appeared a few times. The rearrangement joins TRBV10-1 to TRBJ1-1, with 9 bases aligning to TRBD1. The CDR3 totals 14 residues. The germline CDR1 and CDR2 sequences are WNHNN and SYGVQD (reference sequence). The ends lost 6 bases at V and 5 bases at J; junction bases unmatched: 7. The CDR3 sequence: CASSNGTGKTEAFF. The CDR3 DNA reads TGCGCCAGCAGCAACGGGACAGGGAAGACTGAAGCTTTCTTT.

This clonotype was observed a handful of times. V and J are TRBV12-3 or TRBV12-4 and TRBJ1-1; D remains ambiguous. The CDR3 extends over 15 amino acids. Trimming removed 4 bases at V and 4 bases at J, with 16 bases between. CDR3 protein: CASSSELPRGTEAFF. The CDR3 DNA follows: TGTGCCAGCAGTTCCGAACTACCTCGGGGCACTGAAGCTTTCTTT.

The chain combines TRBV19 with TRBJ2-1; 7 bases are shared with TRBD1. The CDR3 totals 16 residues. Losses at the gene ends were 8 bases for V and 4 bases for J; bases not matched to a gene: 14. CDR1 LNHDA and CDR2 SQIVND come from the germline V gene (reference sequence). CDR3 residues: CASLARRDSVYNEQFF. In DNA, the CDR3 is TGTGCCAGTCTGGCCCGCAGGGACAGCGTTTACAATGAGCAGTTCTTC.

There are a few counts of this clonotype. The rearrangement joins TRBV6-6 to TRBJ1-3; no reliable D call. Deletions cut 8 bases from V and 0 bases from J, with 8 bases between. This CDR3 has 13 residues. Per the germline V gene, CDR1 is MNHNY and CDR2 is SVGAGI (reference sequence). The CDR3 nucleotides read TGTGCCAGCGCACCGATCTCTGGAAACACCATATATTTT. This encodes CASAPISGNTIYF.